The T cell receptor (beta chain) under discussion was sequenced for a study of T cell responses to AZD1222 COVID-19 vaccine. General observations from the study: Baseline seropositivity occurred in only a handful of AZD1222 recipients. Dominant CD4 TCR responses targeted spike regions 160-218 and 743-854. Regions left unmutated in variants are reportedly the target of nearly half of spike-specific TCRs. No day 14 peak samples; only post-peak repertoires were characterized.

Sequencing used immunoSEQ multiplex PCR; TCRdb keeps in-frame clones, though not all of them. The table has 200,000 or so clones, about 94% seen once; the top ten hold 7.5% to 9.5%. The ends were cut back, 0 bases at V and 0 bases at J, with 15 bases in the middle. CDR1 SGDLS and CDR2 YYNGEE come from the germline V gene. This CDR3 has 17 amino acids. Note on this clone: Its target is not known.

This clonotype was sampled from an adult in good health. The material sequenced was peripheral blood, taken on day 0 of AZD1222 vaccination. This chain links TRBV9 with TRBJ1-1; a possible D gene is TRBD1 (5 bases). The chain's CDR3 is CASSVAPGRQMNTEAFF. The CDR3 DNA reads as TGTGCCAGCAGCGTAGCTCCGGGACGGCAGATGAACACTGAAGCTTTCTTT.